This T cell receptor (beta chain) was documented in a study of T cells in Graves' hyperthyroidism and ophthalmopathy. Study as a whole: At initial diagnosis, before any treatment had begun, peripheral blood was obtained.

Points from the study as a whole: Model predictions of ophthalmopathy came a median roughly 6.7 months before onset. Clonotypes that were expanded in thyroid above 0.001 mostly appeared in blood too.

CDR1 is KGHDR, CDR2 SFDVKD, per germline. This CDR3 region has 16 residues. There were TCR beta CDR3 regions amplified from RNA transcripts. The HTBI primer set drove a first-round RT-PCR of the TCR CDR3. TCRdb called the multiplex PCR reads again in MiXCR, with one record for every CDR3 protein. The sample has fewer than 750,000 distinct CDR3 sequences, roughly 14% seen once. Only a few counts were recorded for this clonotype. The antigen is undetermined. A clone one base away is much larger, so this may be a read error. Diagnostic assessment was based on clinical symptoms, serum thyroxine and TRAb, thyroid ultrasound and orbital computed tomography.

Sequenced sample: blood. The chain recombines TRBV24-1 with TRBJ2-5; 7 nucleotides line up with TRBD2. This clonotype was sampled from a woman in her 40s with Graves' ophthalmopathy. For the CDR3, the DNA is TGTGCCACCAGTGGCCCACCTGGGGGAGGGCAAGAGACCCTGTACTTC. Its translation: CATSGPPGGGQETLYF.